This T cell receptor (beta chain) is from a study of patients and donors after allogeneic stem cell transplantation. TCRdb re-called the RT-PCR reads through MiXCR, storing one row per CDR3 protein. The sample has under 95,000 distinct CDR3 sequences, roughly 4.9% seen once. This clonotype came up many times. The V and J ends lost 4 bases and 9 bases respectively, with 18 bases between them. The CDR3 is 14 amino acids. Germline assignment: CDR1 LGHDT and CDR2 YNNKEL (reference sequence). The chain recombines TRBV3-1 with TRBJ1-1, with D maybe TRBD1 (6 bases). The sample taken for sequencing was blood, either unsorted or a sorted T cell fraction (not recorded which). The clonotype originates from a human donor who was either an allogeneic HSCT recipient or a stem cell or donor lymphocyte infusion donor (not recorded which). It is not recorded whose cells these are; they may come from a transplant donor. For the CDR3, the DNA is TGTGCCAGCAGCCTGGATCCTACAGGGAGACAAGCTTTCTTT. Its translation is CASSLDPTGRQAFF.